The following is a TCR beta chain sequence with its context. There is no known antigen for this receptor. Base qualities were left out, and no much larger clone turns up one base away. TCR CDR3 regions were amplified from genomic DNA by multiplex PCR using the deep immunoSEQ assay. Extracted genomic DNA from each cell subset was distributed evenly across all wells of several immunoSEQ 96-well plates, and each plate was treated as a replicate. For sorted subsets, each replicate PCR was loaded with 200 to 250 ng genomic DNA, equivalent to some 27,000 T cell genomes. Purified libraries were quantified with a Qubit 3.0 fluorometer, sized on a Bioanalyzer 2100, and re-quantified with the KAPA Library Quantification kit. Every immunoSEQ 96-well plate was sequenced on a separate single-read 150-cycle Illumina NextSeq 550 flow cell. The authors processed their data as follows. Because the immunoSEQ output held only junctional sequences and lacked quality scores, the filtering could not match the filtering applied to full-length reads. Sequences were annotated with PyIR, a Python wrapper for IgBLAST v1.9, using IMGT germline references to assign V/J genes and CDR3. Reads were removed for weak V/J assignments (E-value above 1e-6), missing CDR3, stop codons, out-of-frame junctions, or ambiguous translated residues. V3J clonotypes were defined by identical inferred V gene, J gene, and CDR3 amino acid sequence. Percentage overlap between repertoires was calculated by dividing the number of shared unique clonotypes by the size of the smaller repertoire. Three approaches were used to assess repertoire richness: RTK rarefaction, the Chao1 estimator, and Recon v2.1 estimates of unobserved clonotypes. Generation probabilities for all TCRbeta clonotypes obtained by the gDNA method from a handful of donors were computed using OLGA. Imported from immuneACCESS, the table was reduced by TCRdb to in-frame sequences with V and J called. These copies leave out some clones; in studies compared against another copy, an unresolved V gene accounts for under half, and the cause of the remainder is not known. V and J calls and clone size are given by that table; D and trimming were obtained from the DNA. Across this sample there are over a million clones, with around 97% seen only once. Together, the top ten hold roughly 1.2% of the sample.

The sample is drawn from a study of shared clonotypes between healthy human individuals (dated by TCRdb to the early 2020s). Study-wide context: The cohort included three men and a couple of women between 18 and 49 years of age. Per donor, three plates each were used for CD4 naive and CD4 memory, two for CD8 naive, and one for CD8 memory. Between about 0.94 and 8.9 billion PBMCs per donor were obtained by leukapheresis. The study deeply sequenced blood TCR repertoires of about 5 healthy adults to estimate repertoire size and the extent of clonotype sharing between individuals. To increase sequencing depth and limit assay-specific biases, different laboratories used diverse techniques to prepare libraries and sequence TCR repertoires. Paper-wide results and their limitations: Incomplete sequencing was indicated by rarefaction of sorted-subset datasets, despite the large sequencing depth. The genetic and exposure-history diversity represented was limited by the small number of donors. Pairwise subsampling led to the expectation that sequencing depth would affect the degree of clonotype sharing among donors. Compared with non-shared clonotypes, the clonotypes found in all four sorted-subset donors had higher generation probabilities. Sharing across several donors was observed for 4.5% to 6.5% of naive CD4, about 4% of naive CD8, 2.3% of memory CD4, and about 0.4% of memory CD8 clonotypes. Only blood was sampled, and tissue TCR repertoires likely differ from those in blood. Larger estimated clonotype richness was generally found for naive subsets than for memory subsets.

The CDR3 spans 14 residues, from the cysteine through the phenylalanine. Here the CDR3 DNA is all that survives: 42 bases in frame from base 1. V lost 4 bases and J lost 3 bases, and the count of bases not matched to a germline gene is 4. The germline V gene yields SGHVS for CDR1 and FQNEAQ for CDR2. Healthy HIV-negative adults with no recently reported acute infections or vaccinations were included as donors. Every donor was a Caucasian adult living in Nashville, Tennessee, USA. Magnetic negative selection was used to enrich CD4+ T cells, after which naive cells were positively selected on CD45RA and the negative fraction became the memory subset. Blood was obtained by leukapheresis, after which PBMCs were separated by Ficoll-Histopaque density gradient centrifugation and cryopreserved in liquid nitrogen vapor phase. Analytical flow cytometry was used to check the purity and quantity of every magnetically sorted T cell population. From each sorted fraction, genomic DNA was isolated and quantified by UV absorbance on a Nanodrop 2000c.

This receptor was identified in a man between 25 and 39 years old in good health. Source material: naive CD4+ T cells sorted from blood. The cell subset or site label for this specimen denotes: CD45RA+ positively selected. Rearrangement joined TRBV7-8 to TRBJ2-7, and 9 junctional nucleotides match TRBD2. The DNA sequence is as follows: TGTGCCAGCAGCTCTGGACTAGCGATCTACGAGCAGTACTTC. This encodes CASSSGLAIYEQYF.